This is a list of T cell receptor beta chains from one sample in a study of regulatory T cells in long-lasting Graves disease. TCRdb called the multiplex PCR reads again in MiXCR, with one record for every CDR3 protein. The repertoire holds hundreds of thousands of distinct CDR3 sequences, with about a sixth as singletons. Material: peripheral blood mononuclear cells (PBMCs), obtained at new diagnosis, from a patient treated with antithyroid drugs. The receptors come from a female donor with Graves disease. Both conserved end residues are part of each CDR3. D genes are given only for firm matches. The listing skips clone size in some rows; elsewhere it reads once, few, many or a size class.

>TRBJ2-7|TRBD2|TRBV20-1|many
CSATDSAGGGEQYF
TGCAGTGCTACCGATTCAGCGGGGGGCGGCGAGCAGTACTTC
>TRBJ2-2|TRBD1|TRBV6-1|few
CASSVRTGRDGELFF
TGTGCCAGCAGTGTAAGGACAGGGCGGGACGGGGAGCTGTTTTTT
>TRBJ2-7|-|TRBV28|few
CASSELQSYEQYF
TGTGCCAGCAGCGAACTCCAGAGCTACGAGCAGTACTTC
>TRBJ1-1|TRBD1|TRBV10-3|-
CAISPGQGALRLNTEAFF
TGTGCCATCAGCCCGGGACAGGGGGCCCTTCGACTGAACACTGAAGCTTTCTTT
>TRBJ1-5|TRBD1|TRBV28|many
CASTGSGGGIKPQHF
TGTGCCAGCACTGGGAGCGGAGGGGGCATCAAGCCCCAGCATTTT
>TRBJ1-1|TRBD1|TRBV5-1|-
CASSLEGAARQGEAFF
TGCGCCAGCAGCTTGGAGGGGGCGGCAAGACAGGGTGAAGCTTTCTTT
>TRBJ1-1|TRBD1|TRBV20-1|many
CSATRDRNTEAFF
TGCAGTGCTACCCGGGACAGAAACACTGAAGCTTTCTTT
>TRBJ2-7|-|TRBV27|many
CASSSRDTPYEQYF
TGTGCCAGCAGTTCCCGGGACACTCCCTACGAGCAGTACTTC
>TRBJ2-3|TRBD2|TRBV5-4|-
CASSLLTGTSYTDTQYF
TGTGCCAGCAGCTTATTAACCGGGACTAGTTACACAGATACGCAGTATTTT
>TRBJ2-5|-|TRBV6-2/TRBV6-3|many
CASSEEGFFATQYF
TGTGCCAGCAGTGAAGAGGGCTTCTTTGCGACCCAGTACTTC
>TRBJ2-5|-|TRBV5-6|many
CASSGQGETQYF
TGTGCCAGCAGCGGACAAGGAGAGACCCAGTACTTC
>TRBJ2-3|TRBD2|TRBV10-3|-
CAISDPLTGLAGETWDTDTQYF
TGTGCCATCAGCGATCCGCTTACCGGACTAGCGGGAGAAACCTGGGACACAGATACGCAGTATTTT
>TRBJ1-1|-|TRBV12-3/TRBV12-4|many
CASSPRRGRTEAFF
TGTGCCAGCAGTCCCCGACGGGGGCGGACTGAAGCTTTCTTT
>TRBJ1-3|TRBD1|TRBV5-8|few
CASSRQGTGNTIYF
TGTGCCAGCAGCCGACAGGGAACTGGAAACACCATATATTTT
>TRBJ1-1|-|TRBV18|many
CASSPLREYTEAFF
TGTGCCAGCTCACCACTTCGGGAGTACACTGAAGCTTTCTTT